These T cell receptor beta chains were read from a single sample in a study of blood T cell repertoires in COVID-19. Assay used: immunoSEQ multiplex PCR; TCRdb lists only in-frame clones, some missing. This table has a few hundred thousand clones, around 89% appearing once. The specimen sequenced was peripheral blood. Source of these receptors: a woman aged 60 to 75 with COVID-19, enrolled during active disease. Both conserved end residues are part of each CDR3. The order of the fields is V gene, J gene, CDR3 protein.

TRBV7-9	TRBJ1-1	CASRPQGGFRDTEAFF
TRBV6-2/TRBV6-3	TRBJ2-5	CASSYSITSGGQETQYF
TRBV4-3	TRBJ1-1	CASSQDRGRRDTEAFF
TRBV7-2	TRBJ1-3	CASSLRGTGNTIYF
TRBV6-6	TRBJ2-5	CASSPKAVGSGETQYF
TRBV19	TRBJ1-1	CASSIGQGRNTEAFF
TRBV6-2/TRBV6-3	TRBJ1-5	CASSSGQGNNQPQHF
TRBV9	TRBJ1-6	CASSIGTGRNSPLHF
TRBV7-9	TRBJ1-5	CASSPGLGGTGENQPQHF
TRBV6-5	TRBJ2-7	CASSLMRDRVYEQYF
TRBV19	TRBJ2-2	CASSGTGAGELFF
TRBV7-2	TRBJ2-3	CASSPQGRTDTQYF
TRBV4-3	TRBJ2-2	CASSLDRGVGELFF
TRBV4-1	TRBJ2-3	CASSHPGLAGERTDTQYF
TRBV18	TRBJ2-1	CASSPPYTGDEQFF
TRBV9	TRBJ1-3	CASSVRRDTIYF
TRBV5-4	TRBJ1-2	CASSLVGGHYGYTF
TRBV6-1	TRBJ1-1	CASSGMDRRKNMNTEAFF
TRBV6-4	TRBJ2-2	CASSGQGNTGELFF
TRBV19	TRBJ1-2	CASTLTGGGGYTF
TRBV28	TRBJ1-2	CASSLWTGKGYTF
TRBV27	TRBJ1-2	CASSPGGEYTF
TRBV4-2	TRBJ1-1	CASSQDSVNTEAFF
TRBV5-6	TRBJ1-4	CASSLKGAGEKLFF
TRBV15	TRBJ2-6	CATSRDSSSGANVLTF
TRBV11-1	TRBJ2-5	CASSSQGVQETQYF
TRBV6-5	TRBJ1-5	CASSGTGDQPQHF
TRBV5-1	TRBJ1-4	CASHSGSATNEKLFF
TRBV19	TRBJ2-1	CASSARQGAYNEQFF
TRBV27	TRBJ1-3	CASSPHTGGEGTIYF
TRBV19	TRBJ1-1	CASSFFGLNTEAFF
TRBV7-8	TRBJ1-6	CASSYANTGGSYNSPLHF
TRBV24-1	TRBJ1-1	CATSDPYGKAFF
TRBV10-3	TRBJ2-7	CAIEGHTPGTGGREQYF
TRBV30	TRBJ2-1	CACRRDSYNEQFF
TRBV4-1	TRBJ1-5	CASSKGDSNQPQHF
TRBV2	TRBJ1-5	CASSQRTGVQPQHF
TRBV9	TRBJ2-2	CASTGQTGELFF
TRBV6-2/TRBV6-3	TRBJ1-1	CASSLGTWNTEAFF
TRBV29-1	TRBJ1-4	CSVAPGQGYEKLFF